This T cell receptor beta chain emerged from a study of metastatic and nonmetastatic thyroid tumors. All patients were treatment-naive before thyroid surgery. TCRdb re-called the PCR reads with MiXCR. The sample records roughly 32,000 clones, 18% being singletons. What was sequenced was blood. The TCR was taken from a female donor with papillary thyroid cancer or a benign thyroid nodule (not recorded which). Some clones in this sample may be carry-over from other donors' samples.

The CDR3 here is CASSQDTLAANTGELFF. CDR3 bases: TGTGCCAGCAGCCAAGATACACTAGCGGCTAACACCGGGGAGCTGTTTTTT. This sequence joins TRBV4-2 and TRBJ2-2; 8 bases line up with TRBD2. CDR1 is LGHNA, CDR2 YNFKEQ, per germline. With 0 bases clipped from V and 2 bases from J, the junction kept 5 bases outside the gene matches. The CDR3 is made up of 17 amino acids.